The 2 T cell receptor beta chains below come from one sample, sequenced in a study of cytomegalovirus exposure and HLA in healthy donors. In the PCR, 60 Vbeta and 13 Jbeta primers were used. The protocol was immunoSEQ multiplex PCR, while the TCRdb copy is restricted to in-frame clones and leaves out a portion. The table has roughly 120,000 clones, about 80% seen once. Sequencing was done on a sample of PBMCs. These TCRs come from a woman in her 40s in good health and CMV-seropositive.

This rearrangement joins TRBV6-5 to TRBJ1-2; maybe TRBD1 (6 bases). CDR3 size: 15 residues. The germline V and J ends were trimmed by 5 bases and 4 bases, with 17 bases remaining between them. Germline values: CDR1 MNHEY, CDR2 SVGAGI. CDR3 amino acids: CASSPGQLQSYGYTF. CDR3 DNA: TGTGCCAGCAGTCCCGGACAGCTACAATCCTATGGCTACACCTTC.

This chain uses TRBV5-5 with TRBJ1-5, with D perhaps matching TRBD1 (6 bases). CDR1 SGHKS and CDR2 YYEKEE come from the germline V gene (reference sequence). Trimming pared 4 bases from V and 0 bases from J, leaving 20 bases between. CDR3 size: 18 residues. CDR3 coding DNA: TGTGCCAGCAGCGCATCCCCGGGGCAGGGGATTAGCAATCAGCCCCAGCATTTT. Amino acid sequence: CASSASPGQGISNQPQHF.